Listed below are T cell receptor beta chains from one sample, sequenced in a study of cytomegalovirus exposure and HLA in healthy donors. Only in-frame clones appear in the TCRdb table, and some are missing; sequencing was by immunoSEQ multiplex PCR. The sample shows about 140,000 clones, approximately 86% of them seen only once. Material: PBMCs. These receptors came from a man between 18 and 29 years old in good health and CMV-seropositive. Both conserved end residues are part of each CDR3. Fields, in order: J gene, D gene, clone size, V gene, CDR3 protein, CDR3 DNA. The D gene is left open where the match is weak. Size is stated for part of the rows, as once, few or many counts, or as a class when the clone is expanded.

>TRBJ2-5|.|.|TRBV4-1
CASSHTQGPWETQYF
TGCGCCAGCAGCCATACCCAGGGTCCTTGGGAGACCCAGTACTTC
>TRBJ2-7|TRBD1|.|TRBV7-8
CASSFRTGLLAEQYF
TGTGCCAGCAGCTTTCGGACAGGGCTTCTTGCCGAGCAGTACTTC
>TRBJ2-7|TRBD2|.|TRBV5-1
CASSSIFKLAGAYEQYF
TGCGCCAGCAGCTCCATTTTTAAACTAGCGGGGGCCTACGAGCAGTACTTC
>TRBJ2-1|TRBD2|.|TRBV10-3
CATTGTNEGNEQFF
TGTGCCACCACCGGGACTAACGAGGGGAATGAGCAGTTCTTC
>TRBJ2-2|.|.|TRBV6-4
CASSDLGGPYTGELFF
TGTGCCAGCAGTGACCTTGGGGGCCCCTACACCGGGGAGCTGTTTTTT
>TRBJ2-7|TRBD1|.|TRBV6-5
CASSYLGTGREQYF
TGTGCCAGCAGTTACTTGGGGACAGGACGCGAGCAGTACTTC
>TRBJ1-2|.|.|TRBV28
CASSARTAAGSDGYTF
TGTGCCAGCAGTGCAAGGACGGCAGCGGGTTCCGATGGCTACACCTTC
>TRBJ2-3|.|.|TRBV5-1
CATRGSTDTQYF
TGCGCCACCCGGGGGTCCACAGATACGCAGTATTTT
>TRBJ1-1|.|.|TRBV11-3
CASSLRSGYMEDTEAFF
TGTGCCAGCAGCTTAAGATCGGGGTACATGGAGGACACTGAAGCTTTCTTT
>TRBJ1-2|TRBD1|.|TRBV5-4
CASSPGTDGYTF
TGTGCCAGCAGCCCGGGGACAGATGGCTACACCTTC
>TRBJ1-5|TRBD1|.|TRBV9
CASSARDRDQPQHF
TGTGCCAGCAGCGCACGAGACAGGGATCAGCCCCAGCATTTT
>TRBJ1-4|.|.|TRBV28
CASSSSGAPNEKLFF
TGTGCCAGCAGTTCTTCAGGGGCACCTAATGAAAAACTGTTTTTT
>TRBJ1-1|.|.|TRBV5-4
CASSSKGVAEAFF
TGTGCCAGCAGCTCCAAAGGTGTAGCAGAAGCTTTCTTT
>TRBJ2-3|.|.|TRBV9
CASSRGGAIADTQYF
TGTGCCAGCAGCAGAGGAGGGGCCATAGCAGATACGCAGTATTTT
>TRBJ2-5|.|once|TRBV30
CAWNLGAETQYF
TGTGCCTGGAATCTGGGGGCAGAGACCCAGTACTTC
>TRBJ1-2|.|once|TRBV5-6
CASSLGLFGYTF
TGTGCCAGCAGCTTAGGACTGTTTGGCTACACCTTC
>TRBJ2-5|.|.|TRBV6-6
CASSYAMRPRQETQYF
TGTGCCAGCAGTTACGCAATGCGCCCCCGGCAAGAGACCCAGTACTTC
>TRBJ2-7|.|.|TRBV11-2
CASSLDRGSVMTYEQYF
TGTGCCAGCAGCTTAGATCGGGGTAGCGTGATGACCTACGAGCAGTACTTC
>TRBJ2-7|.|few|TRBV27
CASSLSRSYEQYF
TGTGCCAGCAGTTTATCGCGATCCTACGAGCAGTACTTC
>TRBJ2-7|.|.|TRBV6-1
CASSTLPSYEQYF
TGTGCCAGCTCGACACTCCCGTCCTACGAGCAGTACTTC
>TRBJ2-3|.|medium-sized|TRBV6-4
CASSDSLGTGTDTQYF
TGTGCCAGCAGTGACTCCCTGGGGACTGGCACAGATACGCAGTATTTT
>TRBJ1-1|TRBD1|.|TRBV12-5
CASGLGQGLNTEAFF
TGTGCTAGTGGTTTGGGACAGGGCCTGAACACTGAAGCTTTCTTT
>TRBJ2-7|.|.|TRBV27
CASSLSGINYEQYF
TGTGCCAGCAGTTTATCCGGGATCAACTACGAGCAGTACTTC
>TRBJ2-7|TRBD1|.|TRBV6-5
CASSYVGQTYEQYF
TGTGCCAGCAGTTACGTGGGACAGACCTACGAGCAGTACTTC
>TRBJ2-4|.|.|TRBV5-8
CASSLQVAKNIQYF
TGTGCCAGCAGCTTACAGGTAGCCAAAAACATTCAGTACTTC
>TRBJ1-6|.|.|TRBV19
CASNSYGSPLHF
TGTGCCAGTAACTCCTACGGTTCACCCCTCCACTTT
>TRBJ1-1|.|.|TRBV5-1
CASSLGKGVGTEAFF
TGCGCCAGCAGCTTGGGGAAGGGGGTTGGGACTGAAGCTTTCTTT
>TRBJ1-1|.|.|TRBV5-1
CASSLRQGWNTEAFF
TGCGCCAGCAGCTTGCGGCAGGGATGGAACACTGAAGCTTTCTTT
>TRBJ2-7|TRBD2|.|TRBV6-5
CATLTSGGYEQYF
TGTGCCACCCTGACTAGCGGGGGGTACGAGCAGTACTTC
>TRBJ2-5|.|.|TRBV30
CASFYAGETQYF
TGTGCCTCTTTTTATGCGGGGGAGACCCAGTACTTC
>TRBJ2-3|.|.|TRBV7-3
CASSFSRTDTQYF
TGTGCCAGCAGCTTTTCTCGCACAGATACGCAGTATTTT
>TRBJ1-2|TRBD1|.|TRBV5-1
CASSLWDRSNYGYTF
TGCGCCAGCAGCTTGTGGGACAGGTCTAACTATGGCTACACCTTC
>TRBJ2-7|.|.|TRBV2
CASRSGTEQYF
TGTGCCAGCAGGTCCGGGACTGAGCAGTACTTC
>TRBJ2-7|TRBD1|few|TRBV7-9
CASSLGQGVGFF
TGTGCCAGCAGCTTAGGACAGGGTGTTGGGTTCTTC
>TRBJ2-1|TRBD2|.|TRBV29-1
CSVVPGLVNEQFF
TGCAGCGTCGTCCCGGGACTAGTTAATGAGCAGTTCTTC
>TRBJ2-3|.|.|TRBV27
CASSLRLARTDTQYF
TGTGCCAGCAGTTTAAGGCTAGCGAGAACAGATACGCAGTATTTT
>TRBJ1-3|TRBD1|once|TRBV5-1
CASRPGQAPVENTIYF
TGCGCCAGCAGACCCGGACAGGCCCCTGTGGAAAACACCATATATTTT
>TRBJ2-7|TRBD1|.|TRBV6-6
CASSPQDRGYEQYF
TGTGCCAGCAGCCCTCAGGACAGGGGCTACGAGCAGTACTTC
>TRBJ1-2|.|once|TRBV6-1
CASSVYPPGARNQGLYGYTF
TGTGCCAGCAGTGTTTATCCTCCCGGAGCTAGAAACCAGGGGCTATATGGCTACACCTTC
>TRBJ1-1|.|.|TRBV2
CATQGERNTEAFF
TGTGCCACACAGGGAGAGAGGAACACTGAAGCTTTCTTT
>TRBJ2-7|TRBD1|.|TRBV19
CASSSSGTGSYEQYF
TGTGCCAGTAGCTCCTCCGGGACAGGGTCCTACGAGCAGTACTTC
>TRBJ1-6|.|.|TRBV30
CAWSVSGGWIYGSPLHF
TGTGCCTGGAGTGTATCCGGGGGATGGATATATGGGTCACCCCTCCACTTT
>TRBJ2-4|.|.|TRBV11-3
CASSLGGLGINIQYF
TGTGCCAGCAGCTTAGGGGGCTTGGGGATAAACATTCAGTACTTC
>TRBJ1-1|TRBD1|.|TRBV9
CASSSGTGLHTAEAFF
TGTGCCAGCAGCTCCGGGACAGGGTTACATACGGCTGAAGCTTTCTTT
>TRBJ2-7|TRBD2|few|TRBV7-6
CASCPSPGLVFEQYF
TGTGCCAGTTGTCCTAGTCCGGGACTAGTGTTCGAACAGTACTTC
>TRBJ1-2|.|.|TRBV10-2
CASSGTERRYGYTF
TGCGCCAGCAGTGGAACGGAAAGGCGGTATGGCTACACCTTC
>TRBJ2-1|TRBD1|once|TRBV2
CASRDRVTYNEQFF
TGTGCCAGCAGGGACAGGGTAACCTACAATGAGCAGTTCTTC
>TRBJ2-5|.|.|TRBV27
CASSTGKTQYF
TGTGCCAGCAGTACGGGAAAGACCCAGTACTTC
>TRBJ2-1|TRBD2|.|TRBV5-1
CASSFRTSAVNEQFF
TGCGCCAGCAGCTTCAGGACTAGTGCCGTTAATGAGCAGTTCTTC
>TRBJ2-7|TRBD2|.|TRBV28
CASSFRTSPYEQYF
TGTGCCAGCAGTTTCCGGACTAGCCCCTACGAGCAGTACTTC
>TRBJ2-5|TRBD1|.|TRBV5-1
CASNVGTAQETQYF
TGCGCCAGCAACGTGGGGACAGCCCAAGAGACCCAGTACTTC
>TRBJ2-1|.|.|TRBV7-2
CASSRGGTANEQFF
TGTGCCAGCAGCCGAGGTGGGACTGCAAATGAGCAGTTCTTC